The 12 T cell receptor beta chains below come from one sample, sequenced in a study of regulatory T cells in long-lasting Graves disease. Described time point: newly diagnosed GD, antithyroid drugs for less than 3 months. PBMCs provided the RNA from which the TCR library was made. According to the study, TCR beta libraries were built with iRepertoire HTBI primers and CDR3-region Arm-PCR. TCRdb called the multiplex PCR reads again in MiXCR, with one record for every CDR3 protein. Found here are some 490,000 distinct CDR3 sequences, around 12% of them singletons; the top ten hold 8.9%. The same data also went into a second study, on T cells in Graves' hyperthyroidism and ophthalmopathy.

The sequencing used peripheral blood mononuclear cells (PBMCs), collected at new diagnosis, from a patient treated with antithyroid drugs. The receptors originated from a woman younger than 45 with Graves disease.

This clonotype was counted a few times. The rearrangement links TRBV7-8 to TRBJ2-1, with 10 bases that match TRBD2. The CDR3 is 15 residues long. Trimming at V came to 2 bases and at J to 12 bases, leaving 10 bases not matched to a gene. Germline loops: CDR1 SGHVS, CDR2 FQNEAQ. CDR3 region: CASSLTRLAGDGQFF. DNA for the CDR3: TGTGCCAGCAGCTTAACTCGCCTAGCGGGAGATGGGCAGTTCTTC.

Ten or more counts support this clonotype. The chain carries TRBV9 and TRBJ2-5; 7 nucleotides line up with TRBD2. Unmatched junction bases numbered 3, after V lost 1 base and J lost 0 bases. In germline, CDR1 is SGDLS, CDR2 YYNGEE. The CDR3 totals 15 residues. The CDR3 here is CASSVWGGNQETQYF. The CDR3 DNA is TGTGCCAGCAGCGTATGGGGAGGGAACCAAGAGACCCAGTACTTC. Full variable domain (remainder filled in from reference TRBV9 and TRBJ2-5): DSGVTQTPKHLITATGQRVTLRCSPRSGDLSVYWYQQSLDQGLQFLIQYYNGEERAKGNILERFSAQQFPDLHSELNLSSLELGDSALYFCASSVWGGNQETQYFGPGTRLLVL.

The V call is TRBV20-1, the J call TRBJ2-3; unclear D gene. The CDR3 consists of 12 residues. The V gene lost 3 bases and the J gene lost 1 base, with 5 bases spanning the gap. In germline, CDR1 is DFQATT, CDR2 SNEGSKA (reference sequence). The CDR3 sequence is CSASVGTDTQYF. The DNA of the CDR3 is TGCAGTGCTAGTGTGGGCACAGATACGCAGTATTTT.

This clonotype was detected a few times. The J gene is TRBJ2-1, the V gene TRBV4-3; maybe TRBD2 (7 bases). From germline, CDR1 is LGHNA and CDR2 YSLEER. Trimming took 1 base from V and 8 from J, leaving 15 bases between them. The CDR3 loop spans 15 amino acids. The CDR3 bases are TGCGCCAGCAGCCAAGCCCCGGGGGCGGGGGATGAGCAGTTCTTC. Its translation: CASSQAPGAGDEQFF.

This clonotype was observed many times. The V gene is TRBV12-3 or TRBV12-4, the J gene TRBJ2-4; no clear D gene. The CDR3 extends over 13 amino acids. Between the trimmed V and J ends, which lost 5 bases and 7 bases, there was a span of 12 bases. Written as DNA, the CDR3 is TGTGCCAGCAGTCCGGGTGGCGTGAACATTCAGTACTTC. Translated: CASSPGGVNIQYF.

This clonotype has ten or more counts. V and J are TRBV20-1 and TRBJ2-7, with D possibly TRBD2 on 5 matching bases. The CDR3 extends over 14 amino acids. The V gene's germline CDR1 is DFQATT and CDR2 SNEGSKA (reference sequence). Between the trimmed V and J ends, which lost 1 base and 3 bases, there was a span of 13 bases. CDR3 region: CSARVTGNNYEQYF. For the CDR3, the DNA is TGCAGTGCTAGAGTCACCGGGAACAACTACGAGCAGTACTTC.

The rearrangement uses TRBV5-1 and TRBJ1-4; D might be TRBD1 (6 bases). V was pared by 5 bases and J by 5 bases, with 13 bases between. The CDR3 contains 14 residues. Germline CDR1 is SGHRS and CDR2 is YFSETQ. The CDR3 is CASRGWGQNEKLFF. CDR3 in DNA: TGCGCCAGCAGGGGATGGGGGCAAAATGAAAAACTGTTTTTT.

This clonotype was observed many times. The rearrangement joins TRBV6-2 or TRBV6-3 to TRBJ2-1; 14 bases match TRBD2. Per the germline V gene, CDR1 is MNHEY and CDR2 is SVGEGT. The CDR3 covers 18 residues. V was clipped by 0 bases and J by 8 bases; unmatched bases: 9. The CDR3 DNA reads as TGTGCCAGCAGTTACTCGATAGGGACTAGCGGGAGTTGGCATGAGCAGTTCTTC. It is translated as CASSYSIGTSGSWHEQFF.

The V and J genes are TRBV6-2 or TRBV6-3 and TRBJ2-7; a possible D gene is TRBD2 (6 bases). The CDR3 totals 14 residues. Germline CDR1 MNHEY, CDR2 SVGEGT. The ends were cut back, 5 bases at V and 4 bases at J, with 15 bases in the middle. CDR3 nucleotides: TGTGCCAGCAGTGAAAGCTGGAGGGGATACGAGCAGTACTTC. It is translated as CASSESWRGYEQYF.

This clonotype was recorded once. V gene TRBV10-3 combines with J gene TRBJ2-1, with 8 positions matching TRBD2. CDR1 is ENHRY, CDR2 SYGVKD, per germline. J was trimmed by 9 bases and V by 8 bases; bases with no gene match: 9. This CDR3 region has 13 residues. The CDR3 DNA reads as TGTGCCATCTCCGGGACTAGAAGGTTTGAGCAGTTCTTC. Residues: CAISGTRRFEQFF.

This clonotype showed up just a few times. A read error may be the cause here, since a much bigger clone is one base away. This chain uses TRBV6-2 or TRBV6-3 with TRBJ2-5; the match to TRBD2 covers 10 bases. CDR1 is MNHEY and CDR2 is SVGEGT in the germline V gene. The CDR3 totals 17 residues. V lost 0 bases and J lost 2; bases outside the gene matches: 6. The CDR3: CASSYSLTSGSQETQYF. The CDR3 DNA reads TGTGCCAGCAGTTACTCTTTGACTAGCGGGTCACAAGAGACCCAGTACTTC.

The chain has TRBV20-1 and TRBJ1-1; D remains unclear. Germline CDR1 DFQATT, CDR2 SNEGSKA (reference sequence). The CDR3 contains 12 residues. V was shortened by 1 base and J by 4 bases, with 7 bases between the two germline ends. CDR3 region: CSARGRVTEAFF. The CDR3 nucleotides read TGCAGTGCTAGAGGTCGAGTCACTGAAGCTTTCTTT.